This T cell receptor beta chain was recovered during a study of OX40 agonist ivuxolimab in advanced cancers. About the study: Recorded diagnoses for dose-escalation patients were hepatocellular carcinoma, melanoma, renal cell or head and neck cancer. Allowance was made for prior anti-PD-1, anti-PD-L1 or anti-CTLA-4 therapy, and around 41% had some. The study, taken as a whole, reports: Individuals who were partial responders at 0.1-3.0 mg/kg had clonal expansion that ranked among the lowest.

Sequencing was performed with immunoSEQ multiplex PCR; in TCRdb, only in-frame clones are kept and a portion is missing. The data contain 40,000 to 50,000 clones, less than 90% of them singletons. Trimming removed 4 bases from V and 3 bases from J, with 10 bases in between. The CDR3 length is 14 residues. CDR1 is LNHDA, CDR2 SQIVND, per germline (reference sequence). On this clone: Antigen unknown.

Sequenced here: CD4+ or CD8+ T cells sorted from blood, sampled in a trial of the OX40 agonist ivuxolimab. This receptor was obtained from an adult with an advanced solid tumor such as melanoma, head and neck, liver or kidney cancer. The chain is built from TRBV19 and TRBJ1-5, with D possibly TRBD1 on 6 matching bases. The CDR3: CASSTGTYNQPQHF. The CDR3, as DNA: TGTGCCAGTAGTACCGGGACATACAATCAGCCCCAGCATTTT. The variable domain in full, with the rest retrieved from reference TRBV19 and TRBJ1-5, is DGGITQSPKYLFRKEGQNVTLSCEQNLNHDAMYWYRQDPGQGLRLIYYSQIVNDFQKGDIAEGYSVSREKKESFPLTVTSAQKNPTAFYLCASSTGTYNQPQHFGDGTRLSIL.